The 5 T cell receptor beta chains below were found in one sample sequenced in a study of shared clonotypes between healthy human individuals. Naive CD8 cells lacked CD45RO, underwent positive selection for CCR7 and left out terminally differentiated effector memory CD45RA+ cells. Using immunoSEQ multiplex PCR, the repertoire was profiled, and TCRdb retains in-frame clones only, with some absent. The profile shows around 2,000,000 clones, about 95% of them singletons. The sample consisted of naive CD8+ T cells sorted from blood. These receptors all stem from a man younger than 35 in good health.

The genes are TRBV7-9 and TRBJ2-7; D may be TRBD2 (5 bases). The CDR3 is 16 residues long. Germline V gives CDR1 SEHNR, CDR2 FQNEAQ (reference sequence). V lost 5 bases to trimming and J lost 5 bases, with 22 bases between them. CDR3 loop: CASSLPLGPMRDEQYF. The CDR3 bases are TGTGCCAGCAGCCTCCCCCTTGGCCCGATGCGGGACGAGCAGTACTTC.

Concerning this clone: Additional DNA sequences in this sample encode the identical CDR3. The V call is TRBV6-6, the J call TRBJ2-1; D uncertain. This CDR3 has 12 amino acids. Per the germline V gene, CDR1 is MNHNY and CDR2 is SVGAGI (reference sequence). Trimming removed 0 bases at V and 6 bases at J, with 3 bases between. The CDR3 protein is CASSYSSNEQFF. The CDR3 DNA follows: TGTGCCAGCAGTTACTCTAGCAATGAGCAGTTCTTC.

The chain employs TRBV2 and TRBJ2-1; 8 positions agree with TRBD2. This CDR3 is 16 amino acids long. Germline V gene data show CDR1 as SNHLY and CDR2 as FYNNEI. J gave up 3 bases and V 7 bases, and 11 bases lay outside the gene matches. The CDR3 region has the DNA TGTGCCAGCACCGGCGGAAGCGGGAGTAACTACAATGAGCAGTTCTTC. This gives the protein CASTGGSGSNYNEQFF.

This clone was recorded once. The chain is built from TRBV9 and TRBJ2-1; D unresolved. The V gene lost 2 bases and the J gene lost 8 bases, with 11 bases spanning the gap. Germline CDR1 SGDLS, CDR2 YYNGEE. The CDR3 contains 13 residues. The CDR3 here is CASSVQPMYEQFF. In DNA, the CDR3 is TGTGCCAGCAGCGTCCAACCCATGTATGAGCAGTTCTTC.

The V call is TRBV6-4, the J call TRBJ1-2; 10 bases agree with TRBD1. Per germline, CDR1 MRHNA and CDR2 SNTAGT. The CDR3 has 16 residues. After removal of 2 bases from V and 1 base from J, the junction contained 4 bases not matched to a gene. The CDR3 spells CASSDGTGVGNYGYTF. In DNA, the CDR3 is TGTGCCAGCAGTGACGGGACAGGGGTTGGTAACTATGGCTACACCTTC.